This T cell receptor (beta chain) was profiled in a study of T cells after yellow fever vaccination. From the 5' RACE reads, TCRdb called clonotypes with MiXCR, one entry per CDR3 protein. The sample includes 250,000 to 350,000 distinct CDR3 sequences, approximately 8% of them seen just once. The CDR3 consists of 20 residues. V was cut by 3 bases and J by 2 bases, with 26 bases left in between. Germline CDR1 and CDR2: MGHRA and YSYEKL. The sequenced sample was CD4+ T cells sorted from PBMCs, obtained 5 days after the yellow fever booster vaccination. The TCR comes from a man aged 18 to 30 who received the YFV17D yellow fever vaccine. The V gene is TRBV4-1, the J gene TRBJ1-5; TRBD1 might be the D (5 bases). Here the CDR3 DNA reads TGCGCCAGCAGCCACGCCTTTGGACATTTTTTACCCCAGGGCAATCAGCCCCAGCATTTT. It specifies CASSHAFGHFLPQGNQPQHF.